The 32 T cell receptor beta chains reported below all come from one sample, sequenced in a study of STAT3 mutations in large granular lymphocyte leukemia. Findings of the study overall: Every T-cell large granular lymphocyte leukemia patient had at least one immunodominant TCR beta clonotype.

For these TCRs, the target antigens are not known. Produced via immunoSEQ multiplex PCR; TCRdb's table is partial and in-frame only. In the table there are tens of thousands of clones, 80% to 90% of which are singletons. The source material was PBMCs. The receptors shown here come from a human donor with T large granular lymphocyte leukemia. Some clones in this sample may be carry-over from other donors' samples.

The chain carries TRBV10-1 and TRBJ2-3; D remains ambiguous. Germline V gene data show CDR1 as WNHNN and CDR2 as SYGVQD (reference sequence). The CDR3 extends over 14 amino acids. The germline V and J ends were trimmed by 6 bases and 0 bases, with 10 bases remaining between them. The CDR3 loop reads CASSPQISTDTQYF. CDR3 coding DNA: TGCGCCAGCAGCCCCCAGATTAGCACAGATACGCAGTATTTT.

The CDR3 is CASRAFLTPLHF. DNA of the CDR3: TGCGCCAGCAGGGCCTTTCTGACACCCCTCCACTTT. The V call is TRBV10-2, the J call TRBJ1-6; D uncertain. Deletions cut 6 bases from V and 11 bases from J, with 11 bases between. CDR3 length equals 12 residues. Germline CDR1 is WSHSY and CDR2 is SAAADI.

The V call is TRBV28, the J call TRBJ1-5; 9 nucleotides match TRBD1. The germline gives CDR1 MDHEN, CDR2 SYDVKM. CDR3 length equals 14 residues. V trimming: 4 bases; J trimming: 10 bases; junction bases outside the gene matches: 8. The DNA for the CDR3 is TGTGCCAGCAGTTATTCGACAGGGGGGACACCCCAGCATTTT. This gives the protein CASSYSTGGTPQHF.

V gene TRBV5-1 combines with J gene TRBJ2-6; D is undetermined. The germline gives CDR1 SGHRS, CDR2 YFSETQ. CDR3 length: 15 amino acids. Deletions cut 9 bases from V and 0 bases from J, with 13 bases between. CDR3 sequence reads: CATSHALSGANVLTF. The CDR3 region has the DNA TGCGCCACTTCCCACGCTCTCTCTGGGGCCAACGTCCTGACTTTC.

Written as DNA, the CDR3 is TGCGCCAGCAGCTTGGGCCCCCAAGAGACCCAGTACTTC. Its translation is CASSLGPQETQYF. The chain recombines TRBV5-1 with TRBJ2-5; D not certain. The V gene's germline CDR1 is SGHRS and CDR2 YFSETQ. There are 13 residues in the CDR3. The ends were cut back, 0 bases at V and 1 base at J, with 4 bases in the middle.

The gene calls are TRBV11-2 and TRBJ2-7; D gene uncertain. The CDR3 spans 13 residues. V lost 1 base and J lost 5, with 9 bases in between. CDR1 and CDR2 (germline): SGHAT, FQNNGV. The CDR3 bases are TGTGCCAGCAGCTTAGTCGGGCAAAACGAGCAGTACTTC. As protein: CASSLVGQNEQYF. Looking up the rest from reference TRBV11-2 and TRBJ2-7 gives the full variable domain: EAGVAQSPRYKIIEKRQSVAFWCNPISGHATLYWYQQILGQGPKLLIQFQNNGVVDDSQLPKDRFSAERLKGVDSTLKIQPAKLEDSAVYLCASSLVGQNEQYFGPGTRLTVT.

The chain links TRBV9 to TRBJ2-1, with TRBD2 matching 12 bases. The CDR3 runs 15 residues. Trimming cost V 5 bases and J 6 bases; bases outside gene matches: 6. CDR1 and CDR2 from the germline V gene are SGDLS and YYNGEE. This CDR3 is CASRPLAGGPNEQFF. The CDR3 nucleotides are TGTGCCAGCAGACCTCTAGCGGGGGGGCCCAATGAGCAGTTCTTC.

This chain connects TRBV6-5 to TRBJ2-5, with D unresolved. V was clipped by 7 bases and J by 1 base, with 7 bases between them. CDR1 and CDR2 (germline): MNHEY, SVGAGI. CDR3 length equals 12 residues. Here the CDR3 reads CASKASQETQYF. In DNA, the CDR3 is TGTGCCAGCAAAGCAAGCCAAGAGACCCAGTACTTC.

V and J are TRBV27 and TRBJ1-1; 8 nucleotides line up with TRBD1. CDR1 and CDR2 (germline): MNHEY, SMNVEV (reference sequence). The J segment lost 3 bases and the V segment lost 5 bases, leaving 8 bases of the junction unmatched. There are 15 residues in the CDR3. The CDR3 nucleotides are TGTGCCAGCAGTGTAACCGGGACAGGCCACACTGAAGCTTTCTTT. It is translated as CASSVTGTGHTEAFF.

The chain employs TRBV19 and TRBJ1-5; no clear D gene. CDR1 is LNHDA, CDR2 SQIVND, per germline (reference sequence). The V gene lost 8 bases and the J gene lost 0 bases, with 20 bases spanning the gap. The CDR3 loop spans 17 amino acids. The CDR3 protein is CASEKRVGQYSNQPQHF. In DNA form, the CDR3 reads TGTGCCAGTGAGAAGCGGGTTGGGCAGTATAGCAATCAGCCCCAGCATTTT.

The chain employs TRBV19 and TRBJ2-3, with TRBD1 matching over 7 bases. The CDR3 loop spans 17 amino acids. Germline CDR1 is LNHDA and CDR2 is SQIVND (reference sequence). With 7 bases clipped from V and 2 bases from J, the junction kept 15 bases outside the gene matches. CDR3 DNA: TGTGCCAGTAAGTTGGGCACAGGGGCACCCCTCACAGATACGCAGTATTTT. Protein sequence: CASKLGTGAPLTDTQYF.

The chain links TRBV27 to TRBJ1-4, with unresolved D. The CDR3 totals 11 residues. Germline lookup yields CDR1 MNHEY and CDR2 SMNVEV (reference sequence). V lost 6 bases and J lost 5, with 4 bases in between. The CDR3 sequence: CASRTNEKLFF. The CDR3 DNA reads as TGTGCCAGCAGAACGAATGAAAAACTGTTTTTT.

The V and J genes are TRBV18 and TRBJ1-1, with 8 bases matching TRBD1. From germline, CDR1 is KGHSH and CDR2 LQKENI. The CDR3 contains 12 residues. Losses at the gene ends were 3 bases for V and 8 bases for J; bases not matched to a gene: 2. In DNA form, the CDR3 reads TGTGCCAGCTCACCCGACAGGGGAGAAGCTTTCTTT. It specifies CASSPDRGEAFF.

The gene calls are TRBV7-8 and TRBJ1-5, with D hard to call. Trimming took off 8 bases at V and 2 bases at J, with 16 bases between the two ends. The CDR3 runs 15 residues. Germline CDR1 is SGHVS and CDR2 is FQNEAQ. Here the CDR3 reads CASQLALWGNQPQHF. CDR3 coding DNA: TGTGCCAGCCAACTGGCCCTTTGGGGCAATCAGCCCCAGCATTTT.

This clone was detected only a few times. The CDR3 here is CASSQDPSSGTSNYGYTF. CDR3 nucleotide sequence: TGTGCCAGCAGCCAAGATCCATCTTCCGGGACTTCCAACTATGGCTACACCTTC. This chain links TRBV4-2 with TRBJ1-2; D might be TRBD1 (5 bases). V was pared by 0 bases and J by 2 bases, with 19 bases between. The germline V gene encodes CDR1 LGHNA and CDR2 YNFKEQ. CDR3 length: 18 residues.

The V gene is TRBV29-1, the J gene TRBJ1-1; 9 bases are a match to TRBD1. The CDR3 runs 13 residues. The trim removed 6 bases at V and 1 base at J, leaving 3 bases unmatched. Germline V gene data show CDR1 as SQVTM and CDR2 as ANQGSEA. CDR3: CSVLTGGNTEAFF. CDR3 nucleotide sequence: TGCAGCGTATTGACAGGGGGGAACACTGAAGCTTTCTTT.

The chain employs TRBV18 and TRBJ1-3; D is ambiguous. From germline, CDR1 is KGHSH and CDR2 LQKENI. Trimming removed 3 bases at V and 0 bases at J, with 9 bases between. There are 15 residues in the CDR3. The CDR3 nucleotides are TGTGCCAGCTCACCCCAGGAAAGCTCTGGAAACACCATATATTTT. This encodes CASSPQESSGNTIYF.

The rearrangement joins TRBV5-1 to TRBJ2-5; D is perhaps TRBD2 (6 bases). Germline values: CDR1 SGHRS, CDR2 YFSETQ. With 4 bases removed from V and 5 bases from J, the gap between germline ends came to 18 bases. This CDR3 has 15 residues. The CDR3 DNA follows: TGCGCCAGCAGCGGACGGGACTCTTTGCTTGAGACCCAGTACTTC. This sequence encodes CASSGRDSLLETQYF.

This clone was seen once. This chain links TRBV5-1 with TRBJ2-2, with TRBD1 identical over 10 bases. The CDR3 loop spans 16 amino acids. From germline, CDR1 is SGHRS and CDR2 YFSETQ. J lost 4 bases, V lost 4 bases, and 7 bases had no gene match. The CDR3 reads CASSGGQGVSTGELFF. In nucleotides, the CDR3 is TGCGCCAGCAGCGGCGGACAGGGGGTCTCCACCGGGGAGCTGTTTTTT.

V is TRBV7-2 and J is TRBJ1-2; D might be TRBD1 (6 bases). The CDR3 contains 14 residues. V lost 4 bases to trimming and J lost 3 bases, with 12 bases between them. Germline V gene sequence: CDR1 SGHTA, CDR2 FQGNSA. The CDR3, as DNA: TGTGCCAGCAGCTCGACAGGAACTTACTATGGCTACACCTTC. Residues: CASSSTGTYYGYTF. Looking up the rest from reference TRBV7-2 and TRBJ1-2 gives the full variable domain: GAGVSQSPSNKVTEKGKDVELRCDPISGHTALYWYRQSLGQGLEFLIYFQGNSAPDKSGLPSDRFSAERTGGSVSTLTIQRTQQEDSAVYLCASSSTGTYYGYTFGSGTRLTVV.

The gene calls are TRBV4-1 and TRBJ1-1; TRBD1 matches at 9 bases. The CDR3 loop spans 17 amino acids. The germline CDR1 and CDR2 sequences are MGHRA and YSYEKL. Germline trimming cut 0 bases from V and 4 bases from J; bases unmatched to any gene: 9. The CDR3 protein is CASSQESGTGWSTEAFF. The CDR3 DNA sequence: TGCGCCAGCAGCCAAGAGTCCGGGACAGGGTGGAGCACTGAAGCTTTCTTT.

This clone appeared a few times. The rearrangement uses TRBV2 and TRBJ2-7; D is ambiguous. The length of the CDR3 is 11 residues. Trimming pared 7 bases from V and 6 bases from J, leaving 10 bases between. CDR1 and CDR2 (germline): SNHLY, FYNNEI. The CDR3 reads CASTWAVEQYF. The CDR3, as DNA: TGTGCCAGCACTTGGGCTGTCGAGCAGTACTTC.

The chain uses TRBV11-1 and TRBJ1-6; TRBD1 is a possible D gene (5 bases). This CDR3 has 14 residues. Trimming cost V 3 bases and J 7 bases, with 10 bases left between them. Germline CDR1 is SGHAT and CDR2 is FQDESV (reference sequence). The CDR3: CASSLGQGNSPLHF. In DNA form, the CDR3 reads TGTGCCAGCAGCTTGGGGCAGGGAAATTCACCCCTCCACTTT. The full variable domain, in which reference TRBV11-1 and TRBJ1-6 provide the parts outside the CDR3, is EAEVAQSPRYKITEKSQAVAFWCDPISGHATLYWYRQILGQGPELLVQFQDESVVDDSQLPKDRFSAERLKGVDSTLKIQPAELGDSAMYLCASSLGQGNSPLHFGNGTRLTVT.

The V gene is TRBV23-1, the J gene TRBJ2-5; TRBD2 is a possible D gene (6 bases). TRBV23-1 is given ORF status, its function remaining uncertain. The CDR3 covers 15 residues. Trimming took off 0 bases at V and 5 bases at J, with 13 bases between the two ends. CDR3 in amino acids: CASSQSEGFRETQYF. CDR3 DNA sequence: TGCGCCAGCAGTCAATCGGAGGGTTTTAGGGAGACCCAGTACTTC.

This chain links TRBV28 with TRBJ1-6; D is possibly TRBD1 (5 bases). Germline V CDR1 and CDR2: MDHEN, SYDVKM. There are 16 residues in the CDR3. V was cut by 5 bases and J by 6 bases, with 17 bases left in between. The CDR3 DNA reads TGTGCCAGCAGTCCCCAGGGTTTGTCCACTAATTCACCCCTCCACTTT. Amino acids: CASSPQGLSTNSPLHF. Variable domain in full (rest from reference TRBV28 and TRBJ1-6): DVKVTQSSRYLVKRTGEKVFLECVQDMDHENMFWYRQDPGLGLRLIYFSYDVKMKEKGDIPEGYSVSREKKERFSLILESASTNQTSMYLCASSPQGLSTNSPLHFGNGTRLTVT.

J is TRBJ2-1 and V is TRBV5-1; perhaps TRBD2 as D (5 bases). This CDR3 has 15 amino acids. Deletions cut 2 bases from V and 2 bases from J, with 11 bases between. Germline CDR1 reads SGHRS; CDR2 reads YFSETQ. This CDR3 reads CASSLNRDPYNEQFF. CDR3 bases: TGCGCCAGCAGCTTAAACCGGGATCCCTACAATGAGCAGTTCTTC.

The chain joins TRBV19 to TRBJ2-3; D unclear. The germline CDR1 and CDR2 sequences are LNHDA and SQIVND (reference sequence). CDR3 length: 13 amino acids. The germline V and J ends were trimmed by 3 bases and 4 bases, with 8 bases remaining between them. The CDR3 region has the DNA TGTGCCAGTAGTATTGGGTTTCCAGATACGCAGTATTTT. Its protein product is CASSIGFPDTQYF.

This chain uses TRBV18 with TRBJ2-7, with D tentatively TRBD1 or TRBD2 (5 bases each). Trimming removed 1 base from V and 6 bases from J, with 16 bases in between. Germline CDR1 KGHSH, CDR2 LQKENI. The CDR3 consists of 15 residues. The CDR3 region has the DNA TGTGCCAGCTCACCACGGTCAGTGCCAGGGAGCGAGCAGTACTTC. It codes for CASSPRSVPGSEQYF. Full variable domain (rest looked up from reference TRBV18 and TRBJ2-7): NAGVMQNPRHLVRRRGQEARLRCSPMKGHSHVYWYRQLPEEGLKFMVYLQKENIIDESGMPKERFSAEFPKEGPSILRIQQVVRGDSAAYFCASSPRSVPGSEQYFGPGTRLTVT.

The chain recombines TRBV4-3 with TRBJ2-6, with D maybe TRBD1 (5 bases). This CDR3 region has 16 residues. With 3 bases removed from V and 2 bases from J, the gap between germline ends came to 11 bases. Germline V CDR1 and CDR2: LGHNA, YSLEER. In DNA form, the CDR3 reads TGCGCCAGCAGCCATGGAAGGGGTGCTGGGGCCAACGTCCTGACTTTC. Encoded protein: CASSHGRGAGANVLTF.

The J gene is TRBJ1-1, the V gene TRBV5-1, with 9 bases fitting TRBD1. The CDR3 is 15 residues long. Germline V CDR1 and CDR2: SGHRS, YFSETQ. J gave up 4 bases and V 4 bases, and 8 bases lay outside the gene matches. The CDR3 reads CASSALTGGVTEAFF. The DNA of the CDR3 is TGCGCCAGCAGCGCCCTCACAGGGGGCGTCACTGAAGCTTTCTTT.

In this sample, this clone turned up a few times. CDR3 sequence: CASISNRAYGYTF. The CDR3 coding sequence is TGTGCCAGCATTTCTAACAGGGCGTATGGCTACACCTTC. The V gene is TRBV28, the J gene TRBJ1-2; a weak D match, TRBD1 (6 bases). This CDR3 is built from 13 residues. Germline V CDR1 and CDR2: MDHEN, SYDVKM. V lost 7 bases and J 5 bases, leaving 14 bases between the germline ends.

The V call is TRBV5-1, the J call TRBJ2-7, with D possibly TRBD2 on 5 matching bases. Trimming shortened V by 0 bases and J by 5 bases, and 12 bases separated the two germline ends. This CDR3 is 14 amino acids long. The V gene's germline CDR1 is SGHRS and CDR2 YFSETQ. The CDR3 reads CASSLGGFLDEQYF. As DNA, the CDR3 is TGCGCCAGCAGCTTGGGAGGGTTCTTGGACGAGCAGTACTTC. The full variable domain, in which reference TRBV5-1 and TRBJ2-7 provide the parts outside the CDR3, is KAGVTQTPRYLIKTRGQQVTLSCSPISGHRSVSWYQQTPGQGLQFLFEYFSETQRNKGNFPGRFSGRQFSNSRSEMNVSTLELGDSALYLCASSLGGFLDEQYFGPGTRLTVT.